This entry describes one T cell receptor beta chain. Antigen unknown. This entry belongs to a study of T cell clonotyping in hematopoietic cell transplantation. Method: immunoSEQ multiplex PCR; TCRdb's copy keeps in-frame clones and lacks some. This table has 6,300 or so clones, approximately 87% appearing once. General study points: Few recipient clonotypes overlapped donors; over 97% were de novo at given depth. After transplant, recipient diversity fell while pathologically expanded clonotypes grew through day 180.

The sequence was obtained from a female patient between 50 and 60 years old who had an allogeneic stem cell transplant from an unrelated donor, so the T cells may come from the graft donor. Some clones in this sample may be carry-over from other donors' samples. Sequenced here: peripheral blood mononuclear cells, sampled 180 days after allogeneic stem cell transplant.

This CDR3 reads CASSYERTGAYYEQYF. The DNA of the CDR3 is TGTGCCAGCAGCTACGAACGGACAGGGGCCTACTACGAGCAGTACTTC. V gene TRBV6-5 combines with J gene TRBJ2-7; TRBD1 agrees at 9 bases. The germline CDR1 and CDR2 sequences are MNHEY and SVGAGI. V gave up 6 bases and J gave up 3 bases; unmatched junction bases: 12. The CDR3 totals 16 residues.